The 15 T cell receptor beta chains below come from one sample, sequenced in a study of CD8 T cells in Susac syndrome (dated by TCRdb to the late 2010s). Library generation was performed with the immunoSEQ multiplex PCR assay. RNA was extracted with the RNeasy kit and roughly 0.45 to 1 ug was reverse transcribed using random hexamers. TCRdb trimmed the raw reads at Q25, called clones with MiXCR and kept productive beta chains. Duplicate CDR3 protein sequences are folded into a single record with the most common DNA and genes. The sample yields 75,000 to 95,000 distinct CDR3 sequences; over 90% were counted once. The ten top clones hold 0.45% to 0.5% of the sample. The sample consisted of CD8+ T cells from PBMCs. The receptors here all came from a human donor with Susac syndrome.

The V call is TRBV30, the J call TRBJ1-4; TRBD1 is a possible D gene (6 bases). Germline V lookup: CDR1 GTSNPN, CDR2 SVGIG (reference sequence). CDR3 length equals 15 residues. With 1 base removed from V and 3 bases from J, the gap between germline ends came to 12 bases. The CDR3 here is CAWSDTGIANEKLFF. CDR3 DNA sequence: TGTGCCTGGAGTGATACAGGGATCGCTAATGAAAAACTGTTTTTT.

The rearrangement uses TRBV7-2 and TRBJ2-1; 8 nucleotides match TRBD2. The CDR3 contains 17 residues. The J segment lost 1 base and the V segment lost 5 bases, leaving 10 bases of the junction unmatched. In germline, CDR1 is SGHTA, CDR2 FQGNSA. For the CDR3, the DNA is TGTGCCAGCAGCCCAAGGCTAGCGGGTGTTTCCTACAATGAGCAGTTCTTC. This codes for CASSPRLAGVSYNEQFF.

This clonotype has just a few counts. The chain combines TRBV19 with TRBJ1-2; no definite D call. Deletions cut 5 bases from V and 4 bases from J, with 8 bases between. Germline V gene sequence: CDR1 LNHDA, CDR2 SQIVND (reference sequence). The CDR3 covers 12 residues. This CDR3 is CASSSGGYGYTF. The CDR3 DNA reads TGTGCCAGTAGTTCAGGAGGCTATGGCTACACCTTC.

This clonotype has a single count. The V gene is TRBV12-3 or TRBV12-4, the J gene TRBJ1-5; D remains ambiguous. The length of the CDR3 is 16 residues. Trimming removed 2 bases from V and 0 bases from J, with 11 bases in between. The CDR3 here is CASSLMTPNSNQPQHF. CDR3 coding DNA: TGTGCCAGCAGTTTAATGACACCGAATAGCAATCAGCCCCAGCATTTT.

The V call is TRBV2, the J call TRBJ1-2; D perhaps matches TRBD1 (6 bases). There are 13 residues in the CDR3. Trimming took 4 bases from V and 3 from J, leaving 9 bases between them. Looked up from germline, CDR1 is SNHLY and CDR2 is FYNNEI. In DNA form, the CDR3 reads TGTGCCAGCAGTGGTACAGGGTACTATGGCTACACCTTC. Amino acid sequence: CASSGTGYYGYTF.

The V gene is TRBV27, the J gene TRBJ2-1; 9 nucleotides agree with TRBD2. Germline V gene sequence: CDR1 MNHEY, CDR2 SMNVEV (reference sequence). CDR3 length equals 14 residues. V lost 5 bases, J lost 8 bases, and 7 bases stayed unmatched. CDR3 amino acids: CASSPVSGSHEQFF. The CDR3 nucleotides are TGTGCCAGCAGTCCGGTTAGCGGGAGTCATGAGCAGTTCTTC.

The CDR3 spells CASSQEPGVLETQYF. CDR3 DNA: TGCGCCAGCAGCCAAGAACCGGGGGTGTTGGAGACCCAGTACTTC. The chain combines TRBV4-1 with TRBJ2-5; a possible D gene is TRBD2 (6 bases). Germline V gene sequence: CDR1 MGHRA, CDR2 YSYEKL. This CDR3 is built from 15 residues. V was clipped by 0 bases and J by 5 bases, with 13 bases between them.

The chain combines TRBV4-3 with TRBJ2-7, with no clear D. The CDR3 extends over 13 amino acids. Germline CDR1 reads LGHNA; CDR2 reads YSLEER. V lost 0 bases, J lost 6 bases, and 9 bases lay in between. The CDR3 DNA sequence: TGCGCCAGCAGCCAAGAGAGCGTGAGCGAGCAGTACTTC. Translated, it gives CASSQESVSEQYF.

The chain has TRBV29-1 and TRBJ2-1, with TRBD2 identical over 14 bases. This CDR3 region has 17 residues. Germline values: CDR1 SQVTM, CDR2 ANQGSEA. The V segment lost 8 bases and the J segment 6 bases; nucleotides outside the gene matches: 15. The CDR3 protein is CSLMGLAGEAMGNEQFF. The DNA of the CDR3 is TGCAGCCTAATGGGACTAGCGGGAGAGGCAATGGGCAATGAGCAGTTCTTC.

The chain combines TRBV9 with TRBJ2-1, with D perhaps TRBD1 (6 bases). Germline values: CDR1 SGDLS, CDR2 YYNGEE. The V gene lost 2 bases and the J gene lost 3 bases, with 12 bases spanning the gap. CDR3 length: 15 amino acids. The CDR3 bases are TGTGCCAGCAGCGTCCAGGGGAATGACTACAATGAGCAGTTCTTC. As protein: CASSVQGNDYNEQFF.

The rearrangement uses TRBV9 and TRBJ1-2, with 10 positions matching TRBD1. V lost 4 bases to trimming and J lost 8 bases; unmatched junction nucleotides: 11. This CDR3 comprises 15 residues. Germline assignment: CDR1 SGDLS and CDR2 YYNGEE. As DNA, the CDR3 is TGTGCCAGCAGCCCTCTCCCGGGACAGGGGCCAGGCTACACCTTC. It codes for CASSPLPGQGPGYTF.

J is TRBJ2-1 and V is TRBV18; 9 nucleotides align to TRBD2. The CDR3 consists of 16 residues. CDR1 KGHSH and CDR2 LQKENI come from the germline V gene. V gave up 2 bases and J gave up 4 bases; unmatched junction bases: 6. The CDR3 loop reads CASSPNGTSHYNEQFF. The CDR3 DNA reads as TGTGCCAGCTCACCAAACGGGACTAGCCATTACAATGAGCAGTTCTTC.

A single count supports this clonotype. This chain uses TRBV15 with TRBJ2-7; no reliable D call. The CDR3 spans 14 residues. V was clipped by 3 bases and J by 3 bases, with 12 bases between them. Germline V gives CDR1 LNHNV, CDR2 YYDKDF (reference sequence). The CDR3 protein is CATSSPGLVYEQYF. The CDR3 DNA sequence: TGTGCCACCAGCAGTCCTGGGCTCGTCTACGAGCAGTACTTC.

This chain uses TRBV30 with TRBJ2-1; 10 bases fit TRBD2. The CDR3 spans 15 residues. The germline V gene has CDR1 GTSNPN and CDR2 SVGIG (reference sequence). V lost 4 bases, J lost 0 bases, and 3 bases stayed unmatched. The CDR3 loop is CAWKSSGGSYNEQFF. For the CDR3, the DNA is TGTGCCTGGAAATCTAGCGGGGGCTCCTACAATGAGCAGTTCTTC.

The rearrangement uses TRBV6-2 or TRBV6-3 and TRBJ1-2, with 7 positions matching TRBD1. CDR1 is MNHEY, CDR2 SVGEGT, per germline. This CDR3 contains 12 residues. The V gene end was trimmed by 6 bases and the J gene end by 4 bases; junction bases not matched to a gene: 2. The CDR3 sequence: CASSGDSYGYTF. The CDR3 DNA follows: TGTGCCAGCAGCGGGGACAGCTATGGCTACACCTTC.